The 16 T cell receptor beta chains below come from one sample, sequenced in a study of cytomegalovirus exposure and HLA in healthy donors. Use of 60 Vbeta and 13 Jbeta primers characterized the PCR. The assay was immunoSEQ multiplex PCR, and TCRdb's table has in-frame clones only and misses some. In the table there are about 160,000 clones, around four fifths of which are singletons. Sample: PBMCs. The receptors come from a female donor in good health and CMV-seronegative.

CDR3 bases: TGTGCCAGCAGTATTTCCCGGAGGGTGTTTTTT. Its protein product is CASSISRRVFF. The chain carries TRBV28 and TRBJ1-4; no firm D call. The CDR3 covers 11 residues. V shed 5 bases and J shed 15 bases, with 13 bases lying between them. Germline CDR1 reads MDHEN; CDR2 reads SYDVKM.

The chain uses TRBV6-6 and TRBJ2-5; TRBD2 matches 7 bases. The tail of the sequence fits TRBJ2-7 better, so the J call may be wrong. The CDR3 contains 15 residues. CDR1 and CDR2 from the germline V gene are MNHNY and SVGAGI (reference sequence). CDR3: CASSSTTGGSYEQYF. CDR3 nucleotide sequence: TGTGCCAGCAGTTCCACGACGGGGGGTTCCTACGAGCAGTACTTC.

The gene calls are TRBV7-9 and TRBJ2-5; 7 bases are shared with TRBD2. The trim removed 5 bases at V and 0 bases at J, leaving 9 bases unmatched. The CDR3 runs to 16 residues. Germline V CDR1 and CDR2: SEHNR, FQNEAQ (reference sequence). CDR3 amino acids: CASSPRTGGYQETQYF. CDR3 in DNA: TGTGCCAGCAGCCCCCGGACCGGGGGGTACCAAGAGACCCAGTACTTC.

This sequence joins TRBV18 and TRBJ2-7; tentatively, D is TRBD1 (5 bases). Germline V CDR1 and CDR2: KGHSH, LQKENI. This CDR3 contains 16 residues. V lost 6 bases, J lost 1 base, and 19 bases lay in between. The CDR3 loop reads CASSSTRDGASYEQYF. For the CDR3, the DNA is TGTGCCAGCTCTTCGACAAGGGATGGGGCGTCCTACGAGCAGTACTTC.

This chain uses TRBV13 with TRBJ1-4, with TRBD1 as a possible D gene (6 bases). Trimming pared 0 bases from V and 8 bases from J, leaving 13 bases between. The CDR3 covers 15 residues. Germline V CDR1 and CDR2: PRHDT, FYEKMQ (reference sequence). The CDR3 DNA reads TGTGCCAGCAGCTTAGGAGGCCCTAGGGGGGAAAAACTGTTTTTT. As protein: CASSLGGPRGEKLFF.

This chain joins TRBV5-1 and TRBJ2-1; 7 nucleotides align to TRBD2. Germline CDR1 SGHRS, CDR2 YFSETQ. The V and J ends lost 4 bases and 4 bases, in that order; junction bases with no gene match: 8. This CDR3 is built from 15 residues. The CDR3 is CASSSGGRGYNEQFF. The CDR3 DNA follows: TGCGCCAGCAGCAGTGGCGGGAGAGGGTACAATGAGCAGTTCTTC. Full variable domain (missing parts from reference TRBV5-1 and TRBJ2-1): KAGVTQTPRYLIKTRGQQVTLSCSPISGHRSVSWYQQTPGQGLQFLFEYFSETQRNKGNFPGRFSGRQFSNSRSEMNVSTLELGDSALYLCASSSGGRGYNEQFFGPGTRLTVL.

Judged by abundance, this clone is large (0.1 to 1%). The chain links TRBV6-1 to TRBJ1-6; maybe TRBD1 (5 bases). V was pared by 3 bases and J by 7 bases, with 10 bases between. From germline, CDR1 is MNHNS and CDR2 SASEGT. There are 14 residues in the CDR3. Here the CDR3 DNA reads TGTGCCAGCAGTGACAGGGTAGAGAATTCACCCCTCCACTTT. It specifies CASSDRVENSPLHF.

The table lists this clone with a few counts. The CDR3 DNA is TGTGCCAGTACCCTTGGCCCCAGCCGGAGCACTGAAGCTTTCTTT. Its protein product is CASTLGPSRSTEAFF. The chain links TRBV19 to TRBJ1-1, with D uncertain. Germline CDR1 LNHDA, CDR2 SQIVND (reference sequence). Trimming shortened V by 7 bases and J by 4 bases, and 19 bases separated the two germline ends. The CDR3 loop spans 15 amino acids. The full variable domain, its missing parts supplied by reference TRBV19 and TRBJ1-1, is DGGITQSPKYLFRKEGQNVTLSCEQNLNHDAMYWYRQDPGQGLRLIYYSQIVNDFQKGDIAEGYSVSREKKESFPLTVTSAQKNPTAFYLCASTLGPSRSTEAFFGQGTRLTVV.

The chain uses TRBV7-9 and TRBJ2-3; TRBD1 might be the D (5 bases). The CDR3 is 15 residues long. The germline V gene has CDR1 SEHNR and CDR2 FQNEAQ (reference sequence). Trimming took 2 bases from V and 2 from J, leaving 11 bases between them. The CDR3 region is CASSLRGANTDTQYF. In nucleotides, the CDR3 is TGTGCCAGCAGCTTACGTGGGGCTAACACAGATACGCAGTATTTT.

The chain employs TRBV5-1 and TRBJ2-7; D is ambiguous. Germline V gene data show CDR1 as SGHRS and CDR2 as YFSETQ. Between the trimmed V and J ends, which lost 3 bases and 0 bases, there was a span of 7 bases. The length of the CDR3 is 13 residues. This CDR3 reads CASSWAPSYEQYF. CDR3 nucleotide sequence: TGCGCCAGCAGCTGGGCCCCCTCCTACGAGCAGTACTTC.

This clone was detected once. The gene calls are TRBV19 and TRBJ1-1; 7 bases are a match to TRBD1. Per germline, CDR1 LNHDA and CDR2 SQIVND (reference sequence). Trimming cost V 7 bases and J 0 bases; bases outside gene matches: 11. The CDR3 has 16 amino acids. As DNA, the CDR3 is TGTGCCAGTATACAGGGGTGGGGGCAGATGAACACTGAAGCTTTCTTT. Residues: CASIQGWGQMNTEAFF.

This clone was picked up a small number of times. The chain links TRBV7-7 to TRBJ2-2; 7 positions match TRBD2. Per germline, CDR1 SSHAT and CDR2 FNYEAQ (reference sequence). The CDR3 has 16 amino acids. J gave up 7 bases and V 5 bases, and 13 bases lay outside the gene matches. The CDR3 loop reads CASSDRAGVTDGELFF. CDR3 DNA sequence: TGTGCCAGCAGCGACCGGGCGGGGGTTACGGACGGGGAGCTGTTTTTT.

The V call is TRBV30, the J call TRBJ2-3; 8 bases agree with TRBD1. From germline, CDR1 is GTSNPN and CDR2 SVGIG (reference sequence). V was pared by 5 bases and J by 6 bases, with 7 bases of the junction left unmatched. CDR3 length: 13 amino acids. The CDR3 here is CAWDRGSRDTQYF. CDR3 nucleotide sequence: TGTGCCTGGGACAGGGGTTCGCGTGATACGCAGTATTTT.

The rearrangement links TRBV5-4 to TRBJ1-1, with TRBD1 identical over 10 bases. CDR3 size: 14 residues. V gave up 3 bases and J gave up 4 bases; unmatched junction bases: 3. Looked up from germline, CDR1 is SGHNT and CDR2 is YYREEE (reference sequence). CDR3 loop: CASSSGQGFTEAFF. The CDR3 DNA sequence: TGTGCCAGCAGCTCGGGACAGGGGTTCACTGAAGCTTTCTTT.

The chain uses TRBV29-1 and TRBJ2-1; TRBD2 aligns across 12 bases. The CDR3 runs 15 residues. J was trimmed by 0 bases and V by 7 bases; bases with no gene match: 4. The germline V gene has CDR1 SQVTM and CDR2 ANQGSEA. CDR3 bases: TGCAGCGCAGAGACTAGCGGGAGCTCCTACAATGAGCAGTTCTTC. Translated: CSAETSGSSYNEQFF.

This chain connects TRBV27 to TRBJ2-3, with 9 bases identical to TRBD1. CDR3 length: 14 residues. The V gene end was trimmed by 7 bases and the J gene end by 4 bases; junction bases not matched to a gene: 6. Germline V CDR1 and CDR2: MNHEY, SMNVEV (reference sequence). The CDR3 spells CASIGQGSPDTQYF. CDR3 coding DNA: TGTGCCAGCATTGGACAGGGGTCCCCAGATACGCAGTATTTT.